The 23 T cell receptor beta chains below come from one sample, sequenced in a study of T cells in Graves' hyperthyroidism and ophthalmopathy. TCR beta CDR3 region amplification was performed from RNA transcripts. First-round RT-PCR targeting the TCR CDR3 was performed with the HTBI primer set. TCRdb itself ran the multiplex PCR reads through MiXCR, one entry per CDR3 protein. The sample records about 510,000 distinct CDR3 sequences, about 45% being singletons. Sequencing was done on a sample of peripheral blood or thyroid tissue (not recorded which). These receptor sequences come from an adult woman with Graves' disease, either hyperthyroidism or ophthalmopathy (not recorded which).

This clonotype was seen at least ten times. The rearrangement uses TRBV5-1 and TRBJ2-5, with D maybe TRBD1 (5 bases). The CDR3 spans 16 residues. Trimming left V 1 base short and J 5 bases short, with 18 bases between. CDR1 SGHRS and CDR2 YFSETQ come from the germline V gene. This chain's CDR3 is CASSLWGSESRETQYF. The CDR3 nucleotides read TGCGCCAGCAGCTTGTGGGGCAGCGAAAGCCGGGAGACCCAGTACTTC.

This clonotype was detected ten times or more. DNA for the CDR3: TGCAGCGTAAACACAGGGTTCAATCAGCCCCAGCATTTT. Its protein is CSVNTGFNQPQHF. The chain employs TRBV29-1 and TRBJ1-5; maybe TRBD1 (6 bases). Germline CDR1 SQVTM, CDR2 ANQGSEA. The length of the CDR3 is 13 residues. V shed 6 bases and J shed 3 bases, with 12 bases lying between them.

In this sample, this clonotype turned up many times. The chain is built from TRBV14 and TRBJ2-2; tentatively, D is TRBD2 (6 bases). Germline CDR1 reads SGHDN; CDR2 reads FVKESK. V was clipped by 1 base and J by 6 bases, with 18 bases between them. This CDR3 is built from 17 residues. CDR3 coding DNA: TGTGCCAGCAGCCAAGCCTTTGGCCGGGAGCTTTCCGGGGAGCTGTTTTTT. Translation gives CASSQAFGRELSGELFF. The entire variable domain, with the rest obtained from reference TRBV14 and TRBJ2-2, is as follows: EAGVTQFPSHSVIEKGQTVTLRCDPISGHDNLYWYRRVMGKEIKFLLHFVKESKQDESGMPNNRFLAERTGGTYSTLKVQPAELEDSGVYFCASSQAFGRELSGELFFGEGSRLTVL.

On this clonotype itself: A much bigger clone sits one base away, suggesting this may be a read error. The chain recombines TRBV19 with TRBJ2-7; 7 bases line up with TRBD1. This CDR3 has 15 amino acids. Germline CDR1 LNHDA, CDR2 SQIVND (reference sequence). The trim removed 3 bases at V and 2 bases at J, leaving 7 bases unmatched. The CDR3 reads CASSIARGSPYEQYF. The CDR3 bases are TGTGCCAGTAGTATCGCCAGGGGGTCCCCCTACGAGCAGTACTTC.

In this sample, this clonotype turned up once. An end of the junction does not agree with germline; a read error may underlie this. The chain employs TRBV4-2 and TRBJ2-7, with TRBD2 as a possible D gene (6 bases). Germline CDR1 and CDR2: LGHNA and YNFKEQ. The CDR3 spans 16 residues. CDR3 DNA: TGTCCCAGCAGCCAAGATATGGCGGGGACTCCCTACGAGCAGTACTTC. Its protein is CPSSQDMAGTPYEQYF.

Comments on this clonotype: Given a much more abundant clone one base away, this may be a read error. The chain recombines TRBV19 with TRBJ2-5; no firm D call. This CDR3 has 17 amino acids. Germline V gene sequence: CDR1 LNHDA, CDR2 SQIVND (reference sequence). In DNA, the CDR3 is TGTGCCAGTAGCGCGGAACACCGGCATTCCCGGCAAGTGACCCAGTACTTC. Protein: CASSAEHRHSRQVTQYF.

This clonotype was seen repeatedly, ten times or more. A much larger clone lies one base from this, so it may be a read error. This chain connects TRBV15 to TRBJ1-4, with D unresolved. CDR1 is LNHNV, CDR2 YYDKDF, per germline (reference sequence). This CDR3 contains 13 residues. CDR3 DNA: TGTGCCACCAAAGCGAACTTAAATGAAAAACCGTTTTTT. Encoded protein: CATKANLNEKPFF.

This clonotype was counted at least ten times. The CDR3 reads CASSSIFDEQYF. The CDR3 region has the DNA TGTGCCAGCAGCTCTATTTTCGACGAGCAGTACTTC. The chain links TRBV5-6 to TRBJ2-7; D ambiguous. The CDR3 consists of 12 residues. CDR1 is SGHDT, CDR2 YYEEEE, per germline. The germline V and J ends were trimmed by 3 bases and 5 bases, with 9 bases remaining between them.

Notes on this clonotype: At one end, the junction sequence differs from germline, possibly due to a read error. V is TRBV6-1 and J is TRBJ1-1, with D maybe TRBD1 (5 bases). The CDR3 sequence is 13 residues long. CDR1 MNHNS and CDR2 SASEGT come from the germline V gene. This chain's CDR3 is CATRGGILPEASF. As DNA, the CDR3 is TGTGCCACCCGGGGGGGGATCCTCCCTGAAGCTTCCTTT.

This clonotype was picked up many times. The rearrangement joins TRBV5-1 to TRBJ2-2; 9 nucleotides match TRBD1. The junction had 9 bases not matched to a gene; V was cut back by 5 bases and J by 7 bases. CDR1 and CDR2 (germline): SGHRS, YFSETQ. CDR3 length: 15 amino acids. The CDR3 spells CASREPGQGSGELFF. CDR3 nucleotides: TGCGCCAGCAGGGAGCCGGGACAGGGAAGCGGGGAGCTGTTTTTT.

The chain combines TRBV29-1 with TRBJ2-5, with TRBD2 as a possible D gene (5 bases). The CDR3 runs 14 residues. The ends were cut back, 5 bases at V and 0 bases at J, with 13 bases in the middle. Looked up from germline, CDR1 is SQVTM and CDR2 is ANQGSEA. CDR3 loop: CSVNSAGYQETQYF. The CDR3 DNA follows: TGCAGCGTTAACTCCGCGGGTTACCAAGAGACCCAGTACTTC. The entire variable domain, with the rest obtained from reference TRBV29-1 and TRBJ2-5, is as follows: SAVISQKPSRDICQRGTSLTIQCQVDSQVTMMFWYRQQPGQSLTLIATANQGSEATYESGFVIDKFPISRPNLTFSTLTVSNMSPEDSSIYLCSVNSAGYQETQYFGPGTRLLVL.

V is TRBV3-1 and J is TRBJ1-1; D unresolved. This CDR3 region has 15 residues. From germline, CDR1 is LGHDT and CDR2 YNNKEL (reference sequence). Between the trimmed V and J ends, which lost 5 bases and 4 bases, there was a span of 17 bases. The CDR3 coding sequence is TGTGCCAGCAGCTCTCCGGAACGGAGAGTCACTGAAGCTTTCTTT. This encodes CASSSPERRVTEAFF.

This clonotype was recorded many times. The V and J genes are TRBV9 and TRBJ2-5, with TRBD1 identical over 7 bases. The J segment lost 2 bases and the V segment lost 0 bases, leaving 1 base of the junction unmatched. The CDR3 length is 14 residues. CDR1 and CDR2 from the germline V gene are SGDLS and YYNGEE. The DNA for the CDR3 is TGTGCCAGCAGCGTAGGGACAGGACAAGAGACCCAGTACTTC. Residues: CASSVGTGQETQYF.

The chain uses TRBV7-2 and TRBJ2-7; TRBD1 aligns across 8 bases. Per the germline V gene, CDR1 is SGHTA and CDR2 is FQGNSA. The V segment lost 2 bases and the J segment 3 bases; nucleotides outside the gene matches: 12. This CDR3 contains 17 residues. Here the CDR3 reads CASSLRTGTVSLYEQYF. The CDR3, as DNA: TGTGCCAGCAGCTTACGGACAGGGACAGTTTCCCTCTACGAGCAGTACTTC.

The CDR3 DNA reads as TGTGCCAGCAGCTTAGAGTCGGCGGAGGAGTTCGGGACCCAGTACTTC. This gives the protein CASSLESAEEFGTQYF. The chain couples TRBV7-2 to TRBJ2-5; weak D call: TRBD2 (5 bases). The germline V gene has CDR1 SGHTA and CDR2 FQGNSA. Trimming removed 1 base from V and 7 bases from J, with 19 bases in between. The CDR3 totals 16 residues.

This clonotype occurred a few times. The chain is built from TRBV7-2 and TRBJ1-1; no clear D. The V gene's germline CDR1 is SGHTA and CDR2 FQGNSA. This CDR3 is 13 amino acids long. V was cut by 1 base and J by 7 bases, with 10 bases left in between. As DNA, the CDR3 is TGTGCCAGCAGCTTAGAAGGGCGGAATGAAGCTTTCTTT. Protein: CASSLEGRNEAFF.

This chain connects TRBV29-1 to TRBJ2-7, with 8 positions matching TRBD1. There are 13 residues in the CDR3. Germline V gene data show CDR1 as SQVTM and CDR2 as ANQGSEA. J lost 1 base, V lost 6 bases, and 5 bases had no gene match. The CDR3 sequence: CSVRWDRSYEQYF. The CDR3 DNA sequence: TGCAGCGTCCGTTGGGACAGGTCCTACGAGCAGTACTTC.

The table lists this clonotype with a count of one. V usage is TRBV29-1 and J usage is TRBJ1-3; 7 bases are a match to TRBD1. Looked up from germline, CDR1 is SQVTM and CDR2 is ANQGSEA. V lost 8 bases, J lost 4 bases, and 5 bases stayed unmatched. CDR3 length: 12 residues. The CDR3: CSPMTGGNTIYF. Here the CDR3 DNA reads TGCAGCCCCATGACAGGGGGAAACACCATATATTTT.

This clonotype has at least ten counts. The chain uses TRBV5-1 and TRBJ1-5, with D possibly TRBD1 on 5 matching bases. The CDR3 extends over 14 amino acids. The V gene's germline CDR1 is SGHRS and CDR2 YFSETQ. V gave up 0 bases and J gave up 5 bases, with 9 bases separating them. The CDR3 is CASSLGDGYQPQHF. The CDR3 nucleotides read TGCGCCAGCAGCTTGGGGGACGGCTATCAGCCCCAGCATTTT. The full variable domain, completed using reference TRBV5-1 and TRBJ1-5, is KAGVTQTPRYLIKTRGQQVTLSCSPISGHRSVSWYQQTPGQGLQFLFEYFSETQRNKGNFPGRFSGRQFSNSRSEMNVSTLELGDSALYLCASSLGDGYQPQHFGDGTRLSIL.

There are a few counts of this clonotype. V gene TRBV20-1 combines with J gene TRBJ1-1; D is possibly TRBD1 (6 bases). Between the trimmed V and J ends, which lost 4 bases and 5 bases, there was a span of 17 bases. Germline CDR1 DFQATT, CDR2 SNEGSKA (reference sequence). The CDR3 consists of 14 residues. CDR3 coding DNA: TGCAGTGCTAACAACAGGGCTTTGGGTACTGAAGCTTTCTTT. Amino acid sequence: CSANNRALGTEAFF.

The rearrangement links TRBV5-1 to TRBJ2-7, with TRBD2 as a possible D gene (6 bases). This CDR3 has 15 amino acids. The germline gives CDR1 SGHRS, CDR2 YFSETQ. The V end lost 2 bases, the J end lost 5 bases, and 17 bases lay between the germline ends. The DNA of the CDR3 is TGCGCCAGCAGCTTCGATCGGGCGGGACTCGACGAGCAGTACTTC. Translated: CASSFDRAGLDEQYF.

The chain is built from TRBV6-6 and TRBJ1-5; D unresolved. The germline V gene encodes CDR1 MNHNY and CDR2 SVGAGI (reference sequence). Trimming removed 0 bases from V and 0 bases from J, with 9 bases in between. The CDR3 length is 16 residues. The CDR3 DNA is TGTGCCAGCAGTTACTCACGGGGAGGTAGCAATCAGCCCCAGCATTTT. This sequence encodes CASSYSRGGSNQPQHF.

In nucleotides, the CDR3 is TGTGCCAGTAGTTCGCTGGGGGGCGGTGAAGCTTTCTTT. This encodes CASSSLGGGEAFF. The gene calls are TRBV19 and TRBJ1-1; weak D call: TRBD1 (6 bases). CDR1 and CDR2 (germline): LNHDA, SQIVND (reference sequence). Trimming took 5 bases from V and 7 from J, leaving 14 bases between them. The CDR3 is 13 amino acids.